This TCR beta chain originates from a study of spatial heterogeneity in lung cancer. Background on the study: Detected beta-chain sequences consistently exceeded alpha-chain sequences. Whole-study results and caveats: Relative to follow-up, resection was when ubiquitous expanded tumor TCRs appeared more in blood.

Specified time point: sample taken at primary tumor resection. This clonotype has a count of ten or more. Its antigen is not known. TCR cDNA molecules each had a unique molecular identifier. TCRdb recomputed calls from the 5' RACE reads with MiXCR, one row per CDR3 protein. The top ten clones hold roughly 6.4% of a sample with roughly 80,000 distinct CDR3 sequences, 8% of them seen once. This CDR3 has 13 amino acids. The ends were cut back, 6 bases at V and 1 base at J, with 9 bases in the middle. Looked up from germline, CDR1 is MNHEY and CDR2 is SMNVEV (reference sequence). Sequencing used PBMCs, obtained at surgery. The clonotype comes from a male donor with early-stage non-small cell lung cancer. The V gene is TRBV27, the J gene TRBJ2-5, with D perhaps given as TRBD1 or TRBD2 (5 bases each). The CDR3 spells CASRTGTQETQYF. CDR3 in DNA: TGTGCCAGCAGAACGGGGACCCAAGAGACCCAGTACTTC.